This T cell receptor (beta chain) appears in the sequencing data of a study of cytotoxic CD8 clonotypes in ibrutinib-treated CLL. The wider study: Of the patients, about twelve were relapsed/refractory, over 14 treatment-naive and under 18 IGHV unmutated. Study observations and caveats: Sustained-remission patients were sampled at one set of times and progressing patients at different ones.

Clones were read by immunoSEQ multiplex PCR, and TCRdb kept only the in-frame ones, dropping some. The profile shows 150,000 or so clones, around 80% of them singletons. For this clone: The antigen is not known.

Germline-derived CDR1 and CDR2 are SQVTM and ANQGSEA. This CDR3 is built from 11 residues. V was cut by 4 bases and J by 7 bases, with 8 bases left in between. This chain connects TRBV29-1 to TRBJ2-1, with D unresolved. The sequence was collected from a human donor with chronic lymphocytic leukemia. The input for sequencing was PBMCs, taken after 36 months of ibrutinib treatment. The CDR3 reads CSVVEVNEQFF. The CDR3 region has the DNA TGCAGCGTTGTCGAAGTAAATGAGCAGTTCTTC.